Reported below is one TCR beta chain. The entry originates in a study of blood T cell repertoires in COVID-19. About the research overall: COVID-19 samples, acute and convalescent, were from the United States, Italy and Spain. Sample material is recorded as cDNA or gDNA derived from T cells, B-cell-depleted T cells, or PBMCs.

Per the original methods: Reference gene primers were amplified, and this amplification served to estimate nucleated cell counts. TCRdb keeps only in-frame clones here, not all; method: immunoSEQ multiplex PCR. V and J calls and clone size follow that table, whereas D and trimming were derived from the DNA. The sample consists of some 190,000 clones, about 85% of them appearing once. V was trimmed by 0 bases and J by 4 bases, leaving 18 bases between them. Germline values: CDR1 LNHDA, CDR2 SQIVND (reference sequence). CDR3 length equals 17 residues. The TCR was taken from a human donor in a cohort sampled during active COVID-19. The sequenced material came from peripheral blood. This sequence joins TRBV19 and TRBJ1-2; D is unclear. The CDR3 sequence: CASSIDLASSRGYGYTF. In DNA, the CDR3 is TGTGCCAGTAGTATAGATCTCGCGTCATCCCGTGGCTATGGCTACACCTTC. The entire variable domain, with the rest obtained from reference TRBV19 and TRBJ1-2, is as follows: DGGITQSPKYLFRKEGQNVTLSCEQNLNHDAMYWYRQDPGQGLRLIYYSQIVNDFQKGDIAEGYSVSREKKESFPLTVTSAQKNPTAFYLCASSIDLASSRGYGYTFGSGTRLTVV.